The clone carrying this TCR beta chain has just a few counts. Its antigen is not known. PCR primers comprised 60 Vbeta and 13 Jbeta primers. The data were produced by immunoSEQ multiplex PCR, yet TCRdb's version contains in-frame clones alone and is incomplete. The table shows about 110,000 clones, with 15% occurring only once. Healthy bone marrow donors supplied every sample. This sample was taken from a study of cytomegalovirus exposure and HLA in healthy donors. Study outcomes and limitations: Most TCRs appeared rarely, but some public TCRs recurred in many donors. Later genetic work tied a missense DCLRE1C variant to beta-chain V and J trimming. Reports showed the classifier diagnosing cytomegalovirus status with high specificity and sensitivity.

With V trimmed by 4 bases and J by 7 bases, 9 bases remained unmatched. Germline CDR1 is MNHEY and CDR2 is SMNVEV (reference sequence). CDR3 length: 16 residues. What was sequenced was PBMCs. The chain links TRBV27 to TRBJ2-3; 12 positions match TRBD2. The clonotype comes from a female donor in good health and CMV-seronegative. CDR3 sequence (DNA): TGTGCCAGCAGTTCAACGACTAGCGGGAGTATAAATACGCAGTATTTT. This translates into CASSSTTSGSINTQYF.